The next 29 T cell receptor beta chains were all read from a single sample in a study of molecular identifiers for immune sequencing clone quantification. Each CDR3 protein is one row after TCRdb ran MiXCR on the PCR reads. The repertoire holds 350,000 or so distinct CDR3 sequences, with about a fifth as singletons. Sequencing was carried out using naive CD8+ T cells from blood, with Jurkat cell RNA spiked in. Subset described: FACS-sorted CD8+CD4-CCR7+CD45RA+ naive T cells. These receptors were taken from a human donor in good health. Some libraries in this study had Jurkat cell RNA spiked in.

This clonotype was observed many times. The chain employs TRBV12-3 or TRBV12-4 and TRBJ1-5, with D hard to call. The CDR3 loop spans 14 amino acids. V was clipped by 8 bases and J by 5 bases, with 16 bases between them. The CDR3 DNA follows: TGTGCCAGCTCAGTTTCTTACCGAGATCAGCCCCAGCATTTT. Its protein product is CASSVSYRDQPQHF.

This clonotype came up many times. J is TRBJ2-5 and V is TRBV6-5; no definite D call. The germline CDR1 and CDR2 sequences are MNHEY and SVGAGI. V was clipped by 6 bases and J by 2 bases, with 16 bases between them. The CDR3 runs 15 residues. The CDR3 nucleotides read TGTGCCAGCAGACCGTCCATTGCCGATCAAGAGACCCAGTACTTC. Its translation: CASRPSIADQETQYF.

In this sample, this clonotype turned up many times. The chain uses TRBV28 and TRBJ2-5; 13 nucleotides agree with TRBD2. Germline V gene sequence: CDR1 MDHEN, CDR2 SYDVKM. J was trimmed by 1 base and V by 4 bases; bases with no gene match: 3. The CDR3 runs 16 residues. CDR3: CASSWGLAGPQETQYF. The CDR3 coding sequence is TGTGCCAGCAGTTGGGGACTAGCGGGACCCCAAGAGACCCAGTACTTC.

The V call is TRBV9, the J call TRBJ2-7; 7 bases agree with TRBD1. The CDR3 sequence is 15 residues long. Germline V CDR1 and CDR2: SGDLS, YYNGEE. The trim removed 2 bases at V and 4 bases at J, leaving 9 bases unmatched. CDR3 sequence reads: CASSVTGATGYEQYF. The CDR3 coding sequence is TGTGCCAGCAGCGTTACAGGGGCCACCGGGTACGAGCAGTACTTC.

This clonotype was observed many times. The V gene is TRBV7-2, the J gene TRBJ2-5; D is perhaps TRBD2 (6 bases). Trimming took off 2 bases at V and 2 bases at J, with 12 bases between the two ends. The CDR3 covers 15 residues. Per germline, CDR1 SGHTA and CDR2 FQGNSA. For the CDR3, the DNA is TGTGCCAGCAGCTTATTAGGAGGGAATCAAGAGACCCAGTACTTC. Translation: CASSLLGGNQETQYF. Full variable domain (outside the CDR3, taken from reference TRBV7-2 and TRBJ2-5): GAGVSQSPSNKVTEKGKDVELRCDPISGHTALYWYRQSLGQGLEFLIYFQGNSAPDKSGLPSDRFSAERTGGSVSTLTIQRTQQEDSAVYLCASSLLGGNQETQYFGPGTRLLVL.

This chain uses TRBV12-3 or TRBV12-4 with TRBJ2-3; 13 nucleotides align to TRBD2. Losses at the gene ends were 6 bases for V and 6 bases for J; bases not matched to a gene: 6. CDR3 length equals 15 residues. CDR3 amino acids: CASRRTSGRLDTQYF. The CDR3 coding sequence is TGTGCCAGCAGGCGGACTAGCGGGAGACTGGATACGCAGTATTTT.

Turning to this clonotype: With a much larger clone just one base away, this may be a read error. The V call is TRBV7-9, the J call TRBJ2-5; D is ambiguous. CDR1 and CDR2 (germline): SEHNR, FQNEAQ (reference sequence). This CDR3 has 13 residues. The CDR3 region has the DNA TGTACCAGCAGCTTAGCAAGCCAAGAGACCCAGTACTTC. It codes for CTSSLASQETQYF.

This rearrangement joins TRBV20-1 to TRBJ2-2; D is perhaps TRBD1 or TRBD2 (5 bases each). CDR1 is DFQATT, CDR2 SNEGSKA, per germline (reference sequence). The CDR3 spans 15 residues. Deletions cut 6 bases from V and 4 bases from J, with 18 bases between. CDR3 amino acids: CSAEGPPTSTGELFF. The CDR3 region has the DNA TGCAGTGCCGAGGGGCCTCCCACGAGCACCGGGGAGCTGTTTTTT.

With respect to this clonotype: This sequence may be a read error, since a much larger clone differs from it by one base. The V and J genes are TRBV7-6 and TRBJ1-1, with no clear D. V was cut by 0 bases and J by 4 bases, with 21 bases left in between. The germline V gene has CDR1 SGHVS and CDR2 FNYEAQ. This CDR3 is built from 18 residues. Here the CDR3 DNA reads TGTGCCAGCAGCTTAGCGATGGCCGGGGAGGGCATGAGCACTGAAGCTTTCTTT. It codes for CASSLAMAGEGMSTEAFF. The variable domain in full, completed from reference TRBV7-6 and TRBJ1-1, reads GAGVSQSPRYKVTKRGQDVALRCDPISGHVSLYWYRQALGQGPEFLTYFNYEAQQDKSGLPNDRFSAERPEGSISTLTIQRTEQRDSAMYRCASSLAMAGEGMSTEAFFGQGTRLTVV.

In this sample, this clonotype turned up a few times. V gene TRBV11-2 combines with J gene TRBJ2-7; possibly TRBD2 for D (6 bases). With 8 bases removed from V and 4 bases from J, the gap between germline ends came to 12 bases. This CDR3 is 12 amino acids long. CDR1 is SGHAT, CDR2 FQNNGV, per germline. CDR3 sequence (DNA): TGTGCCAGCCGACGGAGGGATTACGAGCAGTACTTC. Translation: CASRRRDYEQYF.

The sample holds one count of this clonotype. A much larger clone lies one base from this, so it may be a read error. The CDR3 nucleotides are TGTGCCAGCAGCTTACTGGTGACAGGGGGCGACGTGCAGTACTTC. Residues: CASSLLVTGGDVQYF. The chain employs TRBV7-2 and TRBJ2-7; TRBD1 aligns across 10 bases. The CDR3 sequence is 15 residues long. J lost 9 bases, V lost 2 bases, and 10 bases had no gene match. The germline gives CDR1 SGHTA, CDR2 FQGNSA.

As to this clonotype: A much larger clone differs by one base, so this may be a read error. The chain recombines TRBV7-2 with TRBJ2-1; 12 nucleotides match TRBD2. The germline gives CDR1 SGHTA, CDR2 FQGNSA. The CDR3 is made up of 18 amino acids. The V gene end was trimmed by 0 bases and the J gene end by 4 bases; junction bases not matched to a gene: 7. The CDR3 loop is CASSLALAGGLRYNEQFF. Written as DNA, the CDR3 is TGTGCCAGCAGCTTAGCTCTAGCGGGGGGGTTGAGATACAATGAGCAGTTCTTC.

With regard to this clonotype: One base away lies a much larger clone, so this may be a sequencing read error. V and J are TRBV19 and TRBJ2-3; D not resolved. Germline V lookup: CDR1 LNHDA, CDR2 SQIVND (reference sequence). This CDR3 comprises 14 residues. V lost 3 bases and J lost 2, with 9 bases in between. The CDR3 region is CASSMWQSTDTQYF. CDR3 DNA: TGTGCCAGTAGTATGTGGCAGTCCACAGATACGCAGTATTTT.

About this clonotype: A much larger clone lies a single base off, so this may be a read error. The chain links TRBV4-3 to TRBJ1-3, with D uncertain. Germline V lookup: CDR1 LGHNA, CDR2 YSLEER. Trimming stripped 0 bases from V and 0 bases from J, with 12 bases between. The CDR3 runs to 17 residues. CDR3 sequence (DNA): TGCGCCAGCAGCCAAGATCCGACCAGAACCTCTGGAAACACCATATATTTT. It specifies CASSQDPTRTSGNTIYF.

This clonotype was seen many times. V and J are TRBV12-3 or TRBV12-4 and TRBJ2-1, with 15 bases fitting TRBD2. J was trimmed by 7 bases and V by 6 bases; bases with no gene match: 4. The CDR3 consists of 15 residues. The CDR3 coding sequence is TGTGCCAGCAGCCGGACTAGCGGGAGGGGTAATGAGCAGTTCTTC. Its protein is CASSRTSGRGNEQFF.

This clonotype was seen more than once but under ten times. The V call is TRBV23-1, the J call TRBJ2-7; tentative D call: TRBD2 (5 bases). TRBV23-1 is an open reading frame whose function is uncertain. V dropped 0 bases and J dropped 0 bases, with 18 bases sitting between them. The CDR3 spans 18 residues. The CDR3 nucleotides are TGCGCCAGCAGTCAATCGTGGGCCTGGGCGGGTGGCTCCTACGAGCAGTACTTC. The encoded protein is CASSQSWAWAGGSYEQYF.

This clonotype showed up many times. The chain carries TRBV19 and TRBJ2-7, with D perhaps given as TRBD1 or TRBD2 (5 bases each). Germline V gives CDR1 LNHDA, CDR2 SQIVND (reference sequence). The V gene lost 1 base and the J gene lost 7 bases, with 8 bases spanning the gap. The CDR3 totals 12 residues. CDR3: CASSIGGEEQYF. CDR3 coding DNA: TGTGCCAGTAGTATAGGAGGGGAAGAGCAGTACTTC.

This clonotype was recorded at least ten times. In DNA form, the CDR3 reads TGTGCCAGCAGCTTAGGACTAGCGGCCCCCGACAATGAGCAGTTCTTC. Translation gives CASSLGLAAPDNEQFF. J is TRBJ2-1 and V is TRBV5-4; 10 nucleotides match TRBD2. CDR3 length: 16 residues. Germline assignment: CDR1 SGHNT and CDR2 YYREEE (reference sequence). V gave up 2 bases and J gave up 5 bases; unmatched junction bases: 7. Filled out from reference TRBV5-4 and TRBJ2-1, the complete variable domain reads ETGVTQSPTHLIKTRGQQVTLRCSSQSGHNTVSWYQQALGQGPQFIFQYYREEENGRGNFPPRFSGLQFPNYSSELNVNALELDDSALYLCASSLGLAAPDNEQFFGPGTRLTVL.

This clonotype was seen more than once but under ten times. This clone may be a read error of a much larger clone one base away. V and J are TRBV29-1 and TRBJ2-7, with TRBD2 matching 12 bases. The CDR3 contains 14 residues. CDR1 and CDR2 from the germline V gene are SQVTM and ANQGSEA. CDR3 protein: CGARLAGAAHEQYF. In DNA form, the CDR3 reads TGCGGCGCTAGACTAGCGGGGGCCGCCCACGAGCAGTACTTC.

The chain is built from TRBV7-2 and TRBJ2-1, with D possibly matching TRBD1 (5 bases). The CDR3 is made up of 17 amino acids. Trimming shortened V by 2 bases and J by 3 bases, and 17 bases separated the two germline ends. Germline CDR1 SGHTA, CDR2 FQGNSA. The CDR3 loop reads CASSLIVWQGDYNEQFF. Here the CDR3 DNA reads TGTGCCAGCAGCTTAATAGTTTGGCAGGGCGACTACAATGAGCAGTTCTTC.

This clonotype has a count of ten or more. J is TRBJ1-2 and V is TRBV7-9, with D unresolved. Germline loops: CDR1 SEHNR, CDR2 FQNEAQ (reference sequence). V lost 1 base, J lost 0 bases, and 9 bases lay in between. This CDR3 has 15 amino acids. This chain's CDR3 is CASSLGGSPNYGYTF. The CDR3 coding sequence is TGTGCCAGCAGCTTAGGCGGCAGCCCTAACTATGGCTACACCTTC. The full variable domain, completed using reference TRBV7-9 and TRBJ1-2, is DTGVSQNPRHKITKRGQNVTFRCDPISEHNRLYWYRQTLGQGPEFLTYFQNEAQLEKSRLLSDRFSAERPKGSFSTLEIQRTEQGDSAMYLCASSLGGSPNYGYTFGSGTRLTVV.

This clonotype has ten or more counts. The V call is TRBV30, the J call TRBJ2-3; no reliable D call. With 2 bases removed from V and 0 bases from J, the gap between germline ends came to 3 bases. Germline V gene lookup returns CDR1 GTSNPN and CDR2 SVGIG (reference sequence). The CDR3 consists of 12 residues. For the CDR3, the DNA is TGTGCCTGGAGTTCTAGCACAGATACGCAGTATTTT. Amino acids: CAWSSSTDTQYF.

A single count supports this clonotype. The junction departs from germline at one end; a sequencing error may be responsible. The chain couples TRBV27 to TRBJ2-7; 7 bases match TRBD1. Germline CDR1 and CDR2: MNHEY and SMNVEV (reference sequence). The CDR3 consists of 14 residues. The CDR3 nucleotides read TGTGCCTGCAGTTTATCCGGGACAGAATACGAGCAGTACTTC. Protein: CACSLSGTEYEQYF.

This clonotype showed up many times. J is TRBJ1-1 and V is TRBV12-3 or TRBV12-4; tentatively, D is TRBD1 (6 bases). Trimming shortened V by 5 bases and J by 1 base, and 11 bases separated the two germline ends. The CDR3 is 14 amino acids. CDR3 DNA: TGTGCCAGCAGTCCCCGGGACAAGAACACTGAAGCTTTCTTT. Amino acids: CASSPRDKNTEAFF.

There are many counts of this clonotype. This chain links TRBV6-2 or TRBV6-3 with TRBJ2-7; D is unresolved. The germline V gene has CDR1 MNHEY and CDR2 SVGEGT. V was trimmed by 4 bases and J by 3 bases, leaving 16 bases between them. This CDR3 comprises 15 residues. CDR3: CASSSRTVPSYEQYF. The CDR3, as DNA: TGTGCCAGCAGTTCCAGGACCGTGCCGAGCTACGAGCAGTACTTC.

This clonotype was recorded at least ten times. CDR3 DNA sequence: TGTGCCAGCAGCTTAGTTCGGGACACGAGTGAAGCTTTCTTT. Amino acids: CASSLVRDTSEAFF. The gene calls are TRBV7-9 and TRBJ1-1; possible D gene TRBD1, 6 bases. The V end lost 1 base, the J end lost 7 bases, and 13 bases lay between the germline ends. Germline V lookup: CDR1 SEHNR, CDR2 FQNEAQ (reference sequence). The CDR3 runs 14 residues. The whole variable domain, remainder taken from reference TRBV7-9 and TRBJ1-1, is DTGVSQNPRHKITKRGQNVTFRCDPISEHNRLYWYRQTLGQGPEFLTYFQNEAQLEKSRLLSDRFSAERPKGSFSTLEIQRTEQGDSAMYLCASSLVRDTSEAFFGQGTRLTVV.

This clonotype was found a few times. V gene TRBV4-1 combines with J gene TRBJ2-1; 7 bases agree with TRBD2. Germline-derived CDR1 and CDR2 are MGHRA and YSYEKL. The trim removed 4 bases at V and 4 bases at J, leaving 13 bases unmatched. This CDR3 is 17 amino acids long. Here the CDR3 DNA reads TGCGCCAGCAGCCGCACTCCTGGGGGGGTAGGATACAATGAGCAGTTCTTC. Its protein is CASSRTPGGVGYNEQFF.

With regard to this clonotype: A much larger clone is a single base away; this may be a read error. The chain combines TRBV6-5 with TRBJ1-1, with TRBD1 matching 7 bases. Trimming removed 5 bases from V and 7 bases from J; junction bases left unmatched: 19. The CDR3 contains 17 residues. The germline gives CDR1 MNHEY, CDR2 SVGAGI. In DNA form, the CDR3 reads TGTGCCAGCAGTGACCAACCCTCGCAGGGGGTAGGGAATGAAGCTTTCTTT. It specifies CASSDQPSQGVGNEAFF.

Ten or more counts support this clonotype. CDR3 region: CASSLGTSGIYNEQFF. The CDR3 DNA reads as TGTGCCAGCAGCTTAGGGACTAGCGGGATCTACAATGAGCAGTTCTTC. The V call is TRBV7-2, the J call TRBJ2-1, with 12 bases identical to TRBD2. Germline CDR1 SGHTA, CDR2 FQGNSA. J gave up 3 bases and V 1 base, and 1 base lay outside the gene matches. CDR3 length: 16 amino acids.